This TCR beta chain originates from a study of cytomegalovirus exposure and HLA in healthy donors. This CDR3 comprises 12 residues. Looked up from germline, CDR1 is WSHSY and CDR2 is SAAADI. J lost 8 bases, V lost 8 bases, and 6 bases had no gene match. The PCR contained 60 Vbeta and 13 Jbeta primers. The table came from immunoSEQ multiplex PCR; TCRdb's copy has only in-frame clones and leaves some out. The repertoire consists of 150,000 to 200,000 clones, with 82% occurring once and the leading ten covering about 1.6%. The chain uses TRBV10-2 and TRBJ1-1, with TRBD1 matching 9 bases. The sample comprised PBMCs. The clonotype originates from a girl aged 10 to 17 in good health and CMV-seropositive. The CDR3 DNA reads as TGCGCCAGCCAAACAGGGGGCGCGGAAGCTTTCTTT. Its protein is CASQTGGAEAFF.